The source of this T cell receptor (beta chain) is a study of control samples from healthy donors and cancer patients. V trimming: 2 bases; J trimming: 6 bases; junction bases outside the gene matches: 6. CDR1 and CDR2 (germline): SGHRS, YFSETQ. This CDR3 has 16 residues. Clones were read by immunoSEQ multiplex PCR, and TCRdb kept only the in-frame ones, dropping some. The sample data list about 190,000 clones. The source is a woman under 40 in good health. Material: blood. The chain has TRBV5-1 and TRBJ2-7, with TRBD2 identical over 15 bases. The CDR3 coding sequence is TGCGCCAGCAGCTTAGGACTAGCGGGGGGGCGGATCGAGCAGTACTTC. Translation gives CASSLGLAGGRIEQYF.